A single sample is the source of the 22 T cell receptor beta chains below, sequenced in a study of blood T cell repertoires in COVID-19. Generated by immunoSEQ multiplex PCR, the TCRdb table keeps only in-frame clones and is missing some. Found here are about 47,000 clones, approximately 78% of them singletons; the top ten hold around an eighth. Sequenced: peripheral blood. The origin of the receptors is a human donor with acute or convalescent COVID-19. The donor label of this sample is uncertain.

V and J are TRBV7-7 and TRBJ2-5, with TRBD2 matching over 13 bases. The CDR3 covers 19 residues. Germline V lookup: CDR1 SSHAT, CDR2 FNYEAQ (reference sequence). J lost 2 bases, V lost 6 bases, and 15 bases had no gene match. The CDR3 protein is CASSPLMKGLAGRQETQYF. In DNA, the CDR3 is TGTGCCAGCAGTCCACTCATGAAGGGACTAGCGGGGAGACAAGAGACCCAGTACTTC.

The table lists this clone with a count of one. The rearrangement joins TRBV4-3 to TRBJ1-1, with TRBD1 identical over 8 bases. V lost 4 bases, J lost 5 bases, and 9 bases stayed unmatched. The CDR3 extends over 15 amino acids. The germline V gene has CDR1 LGHNA and CDR2 YSLEER. The CDR3, as DNA: TGCGCCAGCAGCCCCATGGCAGGACAGGGAACTGAAGCTTTCTTT. Translation gives CASSPMAGQGTEAFF.

The chain recombines TRBV5-1 with TRBJ1-4; possibly TRBD1 for D (5 bases). The CDR3 is 14 amino acids. CDR1 is SGHRS and CDR2 is YFSETQ in the germline V gene. The V gene lost 7 bases and the J gene lost 3 bases, with 13 bases spanning the gap. The CDR3 sequence: CASGLGGANEKLFF. DNA for the CDR3: TGCGCCAGCGGCCTCGGGGGGGCTAATGAAAAACTGTTTTTT. Using reference TRBV5-1 and TRBJ1-4 for the parts outside the CDR3, the full variable domain is KAGVTQTPRYLIKTRGQQVTLSCSPISGHRSVSWYQQTPGQGLQFLFEYFSETQRNKGNFPGRFSGRQFSNSRSEMNVSTLELGDSALYLCASGLGGANEKLFFGSGTQLSVL.

This chain links TRBV2 with TRBJ2-7, with 8 bases lining up with TRBD1. There are 14 residues in the CDR3. Germline loops: CDR1 SNHLY, CDR2 FYNNEI. J was trimmed by 1 base and V by 5 bases; bases with no gene match: 4. The CDR3 region is CASSRDRSSYEQYF. In nucleotides, the CDR3 is TGTGCCAGCAGTCGGGACAGGAGTTCCTACGAGCAGTACTTC. The complete variable domain, with remaining parts taken from reference TRBV2 and TRBJ2-7, reads EPEVTQTPSHQVTQMGQEVILRCVPISNHLYFYWYRQILGQKVEFLVSFYNNEISEKSEIFDDQFSVERPDGSNFTLKIRSTKLEDSAMYFCASSRDRSSYEQYFGPGTRLTVT.

The count of this clone is one. This chain uses TRBV5-1 with TRBJ1-1, with TRBD1 matching 8 bases. The CDR3 extends over 15 amino acids. The trim removed 0 bases at V and 2 bases at J, leaving 3 bases unmatched. Germline V gene data show CDR1 as SGHRS and CDR2 as YFSETQ. CDR3 DNA sequence: TGCGCCAGCAGCTTGGTTGGACAGGGTAACACTGAAGCTTTCTTT. Translation: CASSLVGQGNTEAFF.

The genes are TRBV7-2 and TRBJ2-5; D remains unclear. CDR1 and CDR2 (germline): SGHTA, FQGNSA. The V end was cut by 2 bases, the J end by 4 bases, with 8 bases between. CDR3 size: 13 residues. CDR3 DNA: TGTGCCAGCAGCTTACCCCCTATAGAGACCCAGTACTTC. Amino acid sequence: CASSLPPIETQYF.

The CDR3 reads CASSERGYRAPRAGSPLHF. CDR3 sequence (DNA): TGTGCCAGCAGTGAAAGGGGGTACAGAGCTCCCCGTGCAGGATCACCCCTCCACTTT. The chain uses TRBV28 and TRBJ1-6; TRBD1 is a possible D gene (6 bases). V shed 5 bases and J shed 10 bases, with 30 bases lying between them. CDR1 is MDHEN and CDR2 is SYDVKM in the germline V gene. This CDR3 is 19 amino acids long. Supplemented by reference TRBV28 and TRBJ1-6, the full variable domain reads DVKVTQSSRYLVKRTGEKVFLECVQDMDHENMFWYRQDPGLGLRLIYFSYDVKMKEKGDIPEGYSVSREKKERFSLILESASTNQTSMYLCASSERGYRAPRAGSPLHFGNGTRLTVT.

This chain's CDR3 is CASSISPRQGYEQYF. CDR3 nucleotide sequence: TGTGCCAGTAGTATAAGCCCCCGACAGGGCTACGAGCAGTACTTC. The chain has TRBV19 and TRBJ2-7, with 7 bases identical to TRBD1. Looked up from germline, CDR1 is LNHDA and CDR2 is SQIVND (reference sequence). The CDR3 loop spans 15 amino acids. V trimming: 2 bases; J trimming: 3 bases; junction bases outside the gene matches: 7.

The V and J genes are TRBV28 and TRBJ2-7, with 7 nucleotides matching TRBD1. CDR1 and CDR2 (germline): MDHEN, SYDVKM. V trimming: 6 bases; J trimming: 2 bases; junction bases outside the gene matches: 7. The CDR3 extends over 14 amino acids. The CDR3 sequence: CASSSAQGTYEQYF. As DNA, the CDR3 is TGTGCCAGCAGCTCCGCACAGGGGACCTACGAGCAGTACTTC.

The chain employs TRBV7-9 and TRBJ1-4; D unresolved. CDR1 and CDR2 (germline): SEHNR, FQNEAQ (reference sequence). The V end was cut by 3 bases, the J end by 3 bases, with 11 bases between. The CDR3 is 15 residues long. The chain's CDR3 is CASSFSEEANEKLFF. The CDR3 DNA sequence: TGTGCCAGCAGCTTCTCGGAGGAAGCTAATGAAAAACTGTTTTTT.

V gene TRBV5-1 combines with J gene TRBJ2-5; 10 bases align to TRBD2. The CDR3 loop spans 15 amino acids. Germline V gene sequence: CDR1 SGHRS, CDR2 YFSETQ. Trimming at V came to 4 bases and at J to 3 bases, leaving 6 bases not matched to a gene. CDR3 residues: CASSDSGGNEETQYF. The DNA for the CDR3 is TGCGCCAGCAGCGATAGCGGGGGGAACGAAGAGACCCAGTACTTC.

This clone has only a few counts. The chain uses TRBV7-9 and TRBJ2-2; D is unresolved. The germline CDR1 and CDR2 sequences are SEHNR and FQNEAQ (reference sequence). The CDR3 loop spans 17 amino acids. The ends were cut back, 5 bases at V and 6 bases at J, with 22 bases in the middle. As DNA, the CDR3 is TGTGCCAGCAGCCCCAAAATGAGGTTAAAACCTGCCGGGGAGCTGTTTTTT. It yields the protein CASSPKMRLKPAGELFF.

This chain links TRBV10-3 with TRBJ1-1; 7 bases line up with TRBD1. CDR3 length: 15 amino acids. The V segment lost 2 bases and the J segment 3 bases; nucleotides outside the gene matches: 6. CDR1 is ENHRY, CDR2 SYGVKD, per germline. CDR3 residues: CAISEDRVVDTEAFF. CDR3 DNA: TGTGCCATCAGTGAGGACAGGGTCGTGGACACTGAAGCTTTCTTT.

The chain carries TRBV5-1 and TRBJ2-5; tentative D call: TRBD2 (6 bases). The CDR3 loop spans 15 amino acids. Germline CDR1 reads SGHRS; CDR2 reads YFSETQ. The ends were cut back, 3 bases at V and 0 bases at J, with 12 bases in the middle. CDR3 sequence reads: CASSYSGSHQETQYF. CDR3 DNA: TGCGCCAGCAGCTATAGCGGATCCCACCAAGAGACCCAGTACTTC.

V usage is TRBV6-1 and J usage is TRBJ2-3, with D unresolved. The V end lost 2 bases, the J end lost 0 bases, and 9 bases lay between the germline ends. In germline, CDR1 is MNHNS, CDR2 SASEGT. This CDR3 has 15 residues. The CDR3 loop reads CASSEIGSSTDTQYF. The CDR3 nucleotides are TGTGCCAGCAGTGAAATCGGTAGCAGCACAGATACGCAGTATTTT.

This chain uses TRBV12-3 or TRBV12-4 with TRBJ2-7; D gene uncertain. The V and J ends lost 2 bases and 5 bases respectively, with 7 bases between them. The CDR3 is 12 amino acids. The CDR3 loop is CASSLISNEQYF. CDR3 nucleotides: TGTGCCAGCAGTTTAATCAGTAACGAGCAGTACTTC.

The rearrangement links TRBV11-2 to TRBJ1-1; D is possibly TRBD1 (6 bases). The CDR3 has 15 residues. Per the germline V gene, CDR1 is SGHAT and CDR2 is FQNNGV. Trimming took 7 bases from V and 6 from J, leaving 21 bases between them. The CDR3 loop reads CASTTGQGLLSEAFF. The CDR3 DNA is TGTGCCAGCACCACAGGGCAGGGCTTGCTCTCTGAAGCTTTCTTT.

V is TRBV9 and J is TRBJ1-1; 7 nucleotides agree with TRBD1. Germline V gene data show CDR1 as SGDLS and CDR2 as YYNGEE. The CDR3 is 15 residues long. The ends lost 0 bases at V and 2 bases at J; junction bases unmatched: 4. The CDR3 is CASSVEGQTNTEAFF. DNA for the CDR3: TGTGCCAGCAGCGTAGAGGGACAGACCAACACTGAAGCTTTCTTT.

V gene TRBV2 combines with J gene TRBJ1-1; D not certain. This CDR3 has 17 residues. The germline gives CDR1 SNHLY, CDR2 FYNNEI. V was clipped by 2 bases and J by 10 bases, with 26 bases between them. The CDR3 sequence is CASSESPPGNSAARAFF. The DNA for the CDR3 is TGTGCCAGCAGTGAATCCCCCCCCGGGAATTCCGCGGCGAGAGCTTTCTTT.

This sequence joins TRBV11-3 and TRBJ1-1; 7 bases are a match to TRBD1. Germline CDR1 and CDR2: SGHNT and YENEEA. J gave up 4 bases and V 5 bases, and 7 bases lay outside the gene matches. This CDR3 region has 14 residues. This CDR3 is CASSPGQAGTEAFF. The CDR3 DNA reads TGTGCCAGCAGCCCCGGACAGGCGGGCACTGAAGCTTTCTTT.

V and J are TRBV7-9 and TRBJ1-5; 9 bases agree with TRBD1. The CDR3 consists of 15 residues. The germline V gene has CDR1 SEHNR and CDR2 FQNEAQ (reference sequence). After removal of 5 bases from V and 5 bases from J, the junction contained 7 bases not matched to a gene. CDR3 residues: CASSQGQGLDQPQHF. The CDR3 DNA is TGTGCCAGCAGCCAGGGACAGGGTCTTGATCAGCCCCAGCATTTT.

This sequence joins TRBV19 and TRBJ1-5; TRBD1 matches at 8 bases. This CDR3 region has 14 residues. Losses at the gene ends were 5 bases for V and 8 bases for J; bases not matched to a gene: 8. The germline V gene has CDR1 LNHDA and CDR2 SQIVND (reference sequence). The CDR3 nucleotides are TGTGCCAGTAGTGAGGGACAGGCCACAGAGCCCCAGCATTTT. It specifies CASSEGQATEPQHF.